These 32 T cell receptor beta chains were all obtained from the same sample, sequenced in a study of blood T cell repertoires in COVID-19. TCRdb's table, derived via immunoSEQ multiplex PCR, lists solely in-frame clones and lacks some. The data hold tens of thousands of clones, with roughly 90% observed a single time. Sample: peripheral blood. These receptors were obtained from a man aged 55 to 70 with acute or convalescent COVID-19.

This chain uses TRBV3-1 (or the pseudogene TRBV3-2) with TRBJ2-2; D uncertain. CDR3 size: 13 residues. V was shortened by 1 base and J by 4 bases, with 4 bases between the two germline ends. Germline V gene sequence: CDR1 LGHDT, CDR2 YNNKEL (reference sequence). CDR3 sequence reads: CASSQGATGELFF. The DNA of the CDR3 is TGTGCCAGCAGCCAAGGAGCCACCGGGGAGCTGTTTTTT.

The J gene is TRBJ1-4, the V gene TRBV5-1; D gene unclear. Germline V CDR1 and CDR2: SGHRS, YFSETQ. This CDR3 region has 13 residues. V lost 4 bases and J lost 5, with 9 bases in between. The CDR3 loop reads CASSPGGNEKLFF. The CDR3 DNA reads TGCGCCAGCAGCCCCGGAGGAAATGAAAAACTGTTTTTT. Full variable domain (missing parts from reference TRBV5-1 and TRBJ1-4): KAGVTQTPRYLIKTRGQQVTLSCSPISGHRSVSWYQQTPGQGLQFLFEYFSETQRNKGNFPGRFSGRQFSNSRSEMNVSTLELGDSALYLCASSPGGNEKLFFGSGTQLSVL.

This clone is a singleton in its sample. The rearrangement uses TRBV2 and TRBJ1-6; the match to TRBD1 covers 10 bases. Trimming cost V 6 bases and J 0 bases; bases outside gene matches: 5. Germline values: CDR1 SNHLY, CDR2 FYNNEI. The CDR3 is 17 amino acids. The CDR3, as DNA: TGTGCCAGCAGCCGTGACAGGGGGCCCTCCTATAATTCACCCCTCCACTTT. Its translation is CASSRDRGPSYNSPLHF.

V gene TRBV4-1 combines with J gene TRBJ2-2; TRBD2 matches 7 bases. This CDR3 spans 16 amino acids. The germline V gene encodes CDR1 MGHRA and CDR2 YSYEKL. The ends lost 0 bases at V and 3 bases at J; junction bases unmatched: 4. The CDR3 spells CASSQEGGVYTGELFF. CDR3 bases: TGCGCCAGCAGCCAAGAGGGGGGGGTCTACACCGGGGAGCTGTTTTTT.

The gene calls are TRBV14 and TRBJ2-1; 7 nucleotides agree with TRBD2. V dropped 3 bases and J dropped 1; count of bases not matched to a gene: 9. This CDR3 contains 17 residues. Germline V CDR1 and CDR2: SGHDN, FVKESK. The CDR3 DNA sequence: TGTGCCAGCAGCCATTGGCGGGGGTCGGGGTCCTACAATGAGCAGTTCTTC. Protein product: CASSHWRGSGSYNEQFF.

The chain uses TRBV25-1 and TRBJ2-1; TRBD1 matches at 10 bases. Germline values: CDR1 MGHDK, CDR2 SYGVNS. This CDR3 spans 17 amino acids. J was trimmed by 1 base and V by 0 bases; bases with no gene match: 3. The chain's CDR3 is CASSEYQGQGSYNEQFF. Written as DNA, the CDR3 is TGTGCCAGCAGTGAATACCAGGGACAGGGGTCCTACAATGAGCAGTTCTTC.

This clone appeared a single time. This chain connects TRBV19 to TRBJ1-5, with a tentative D call TRBD1 (5 bases). Germline V gene sequence: CDR1 LNHDA, CDR2 SQIVND (reference sequence). CDR3 length: 17 residues. Trimming took off 3 bases at V and 2 bases at J, with 17 bases between the two ends. The CDR3 DNA sequence: TGTGCCAGTAGTATTAATCTGTCTCAAGGGGGCAATCAGCCCCAGCATTTT. Translated: CASSINLSQGGNQPQHF.

This clone showed up just once. This rearrangement joins TRBV5-4 to TRBJ2-2; 9 bases agree with TRBD2. This CDR3 spans 16 amino acids. The junction had 9 bases not matched to a gene; V was cut back by 4 bases and J by 5 bases. Germline loops: CDR1 SGHNT, CDR2 YYREEE (reference sequence). The CDR3 here is CASSARSGGLTGELFF. The CDR3 DNA reads TGTGCCAGCAGCGCCAGGAGCGGGGGGTTGACCGGGGAGCTGTTTTTT.

The chain recombines TRBV14 with TRBJ2-7; 9 bases line up with TRBD1. Germline CDR1 and CDR2: SGHDN and FVKESK. The J segment lost 0 bases and the V segment lost 3 bases, leaving 12 bases of the junction unmatched. CDR3 length: 18 residues. The CDR3 DNA is TGTGCCAGCAGCCATCCGGGACAGGGTTTCCCTAGCTCCTACGAGCAGTACTTC. It translates to CASSHPGQGFPSSYEQYF.

The rearrangement joins TRBV11-2 to TRBJ2-7; 8 nucleotides line up with TRBD1. From germline, CDR1 is SGHAT and CDR2 FQNNGV. The CDR3 runs to 14 residues. Trimming at V came to 6 bases and at J to 2 bases, leaving 6 bases not matched to a gene. The CDR3 here is CASRLTGAPYEQYF. In DNA form, the CDR3 reads TGTGCCAGCAGGTTGACAGGGGCCCCCTACGAGCAGTACTTC.

This clone was seen a handful of times. The CDR3: CASSLGGADTEAFF. The DNA of the CDR3 is TGTGCCAGCAGCTTAGGCGGGGCTGACACTGAAGCTTTCTTT. The rearrangement links TRBV11-1 to TRBJ1-1, with a possible D match to TRBD1 (5 bases). The V gene lost 1 base and the J gene lost 3 bases, with 9 bases spanning the gap. Germline V CDR1 and CDR2: SGHAT, FQDESV (reference sequence). The CDR3 totals 14 residues.

In its sample, this clone was seen once. V gene TRBV27 combines with J gene TRBJ1-1, with D uncertain. The CDR3 is 13 residues long. Germline CDR1 is MNHEY and CDR2 is SMNVEV (reference sequence). V lost 6 bases to trimming and J lost 4 bases, with 12 bases between them. CDR3 nucleotide sequence: TGTGCCAGCAGGGGCACGGGAATCACTGAAGCTTTCTTT. Translation gives CASRGTGITEAFF.

This clone was seen once. V usage is TRBV7-9 and J usage is TRBJ1-2; D possibly corresponds to TRBD1 (6 bases). The V end lost 5 bases, the J end lost 8 bases, and 15 bases lay between the germline ends. This CDR3 region has 13 residues. Germline lookup yields CDR1 SEHNR and CDR2 FQNEAQ (reference sequence). CDR3 sequence (DNA): TGTGCCAGCAGCACACAGGGTACGGGAGGCTACACCTTC. Amino acid sequence: CASSTQGTGGYTF.

The CDR3 nucleotides read TGTGCCAGCAGCGTAGCAGATGGCTCCTACAATGAGCAGTTCTTC. Its protein is CASSVADGSYNEQFF. The chain has TRBV9 and TRBJ2-1; D ambiguous. Trimming pared 0 bases from V and 0 bases from J, leaving 7 bases between. Germline V gene sequence: CDR1 SGDLS, CDR2 YYNGEE. This CDR3 comprises 15 residues.

The V gene is TRBV6-5, the J gene TRBJ1-6; the D gene is possibly TRBD1 (6 bases). Deletions cut 6 bases from V and 9 bases from J, with 15 bases between. CDR3 length equals 14 residues. CDR1 is MNHEY, CDR2 SVGAGI, per germline. The DNA of the CDR3 is TGTGCCAGCAGCTCCTACAGGGAAGGTTCACCCCTCCACTTT. This encodes CASSSYREGSPLHF.

This chain connects TRBV7-9 to TRBJ1-5, with no clear D. Germline CDR1 is SEHNR and CDR2 is FQNEAQ (reference sequence). V lost 5 bases, J lost 0 bases, and 5 bases lay in between. The CDR3 runs 13 residues. The CDR3 DNA reads TGTGCCAGCAGCCCTAATAGCAATCAGCCCCAGCATTTT. This sequence encodes CASSPNSNQPQHF.

The chain employs TRBV3-1 (or the pseudogene TRBV3-2) and TRBJ2-2; TRBD1 matches at 8 bases. Trimming took 2 bases from V and 4 from J; bases not matched to a gene: 6. This CDR3 region has 16 residues. Germline CDR1 LGHDT, CDR2 YNNKEL (reference sequence). Written as DNA, the CDR3 is TGTGCCAGCAGCCAAAAAACAGGGGGGATCACCGGGGAGCTGTTTTTT. It specifies CASSQKTGGITGELFF.

V usage is TRBV19 and J usage is TRBJ2-3; D is undetermined. The germline V gene has CDR1 LNHDA and CDR2 SQIVND (reference sequence). V dropped 6 bases and J dropped 4 bases, with 17 bases sitting between them. The CDR3 runs to 15 residues. The CDR3 region is CASRRYGTSSDTQYF. The CDR3 DNA sequence: TGTGCCAGTAGGCGGTACGGCACCTCATCAGATACGCAGTATTTT.

The rearrangement joins TRBV12-3 or TRBV12-4 to TRBJ2-1; D might be TRBD1 (5 bases). The CDR3 has 12 residues. V gave up 6 bases and J gave up 9 bases, with 12 bases separating them. The CDR3 sequence: CASRPRQSEQFF. The CDR3 DNA reads as TGTGCCAGCAGACCCCGACAGAGTGAGCAGTTCTTC.

V is TRBV7-9 and J is TRBJ2-1, with D unresolved. CDR1 SEHNR and CDR2 FQNEAQ come from the germline V gene (reference sequence). V dropped 1 base and J dropped 3 bases, with 10 bases sitting between them. CDR3 length: 15 residues. CDR3 loop: CASSLGGYNYNEQFF. CDR3 in DNA: TGTGCCAGCAGCTTAGGAGGATACAACTACAATGAGCAGTTCTTC.

The CDR3 coding sequence is TGTGCCACCAGTGATTCGGGACAGGGGCACAACTACGAGCAGTACTTC. Translated, it gives CATSDSGQGHNYEQYF. The chain carries TRBV24-1 and TRBJ2-7, with 10 bases fitting TRBD1. CDR1 is KGHDR, CDR2 SFDVKD, per germline. The CDR3 is made up of 16 amino acids. V shed 2 bases, J shed 3 bases, and the junction held 6 bases outside the gene matches.

V is TRBV6-5 and J is TRBJ1-1; TRBD1 might be the D (6 bases). CDR3 length: 13 amino acids. CDR1 MNHEY and CDR2 SVGAGI come from the germline V gene. V was cut by 8 bases and J by 1 base, with 11 bases left in between. The CDR3 reads CASLQGQNTEAFF. The CDR3 nucleotides are TGTGCCAGCTTACAGGGCCAGAACACTGAAGCTTTCTTT.

This rearrangement joins TRBV6-5 to TRBJ2-6; D unresolved. The ends were cut back, 9 bases at V and 0 bases at J, with 6 bases in the middle. This CDR3 has 13 amino acids. Germline CDR1 is MNHEY and CDR2 is SVGAGI. The CDR3 sequence: CASVLSGANVLTF. CDR3 bases: TGTGCCAGTGTCCTCTCTGGGGCCAACGTCCTGACTTTC.

This rearrangement joins TRBV5-6 to TRBJ1-1; no clear D gene. Germline V CDR1 and CDR2: SGHDT, YYEEEE. CDR3 length equals 15 residues. V lost 0 bases to trimming and J lost 3 bases, with 12 bases between them. CDR3 DNA sequence: TGTGCCAGCAGCTTGGTCGTGCGCCTCGACACTGAAGCTTTCTTT. It is translated as CASSLVVRLDTEAFF.

The CDR3 protein is CASSDSSNQPQHF. Here the CDR3 DNA reads TGTGCCAGTTCAGACAGCAGCAATCAGCCCCAGCATTTT. The rearrangement links TRBV6-5 to TRBJ1-5, with D maybe TRBD1 (5 bases). The CDR3 extends over 13 amino acids. Germline lookup yields CDR1 MNHEY and CDR2 SVGAGI. Between the trimmed V and J ends, which lost 9 bases and 1 base, there was a span of 10 bases.

This clone occurred a few times. The chain employs TRBV24-1 and TRBJ2-5; weak D call: TRBD1 (5 bases). Germline V gene data show CDR1 as KGHDR and CDR2 as SFDVKD. The CDR3 length is 16 residues. The ends were cut back, 5 bases at V and 2 bases at J, with 17 bases in the middle. CDR3 amino acids: CATSGARGRIQETQYF. The CDR3 DNA follows: TGTGCCACCAGTGGGGCAAGGGGCCGAATACAAGAGACCCAGTACTTC.

This chain links TRBV12-3 or TRBV12-4 with TRBJ2-7, with 7 bases fitting TRBD2. The CDR3 consists of 12 residues. The ends lost 10 bases at V and 6 bases at J; junction bases unmatched: 9. The CDR3 region is CAIREGPGEQYF. CDR3 DNA sequence: TGTGCCATAAGGGAGGGACCGGGCGAGCAGTACTTC.

The chain employs TRBV9 and TRBJ1-2, with 7 positions matching TRBD1. V was clipped by 0 bases and J by 1 base; unmatched bases: 12. The CDR3 is 18 amino acids. The V gene's germline CDR1 is SGDLS and CDR2 YYNGEE. DNA for the CDR3: TGTGCCAGCAGCGTAGGTGAGAAAGGGGGCTTTGGTAACTATGGCTACACCTTC. It codes for CASSVGEKGGFGNYGYTF.

The chain combines TRBV5-5 with TRBJ2-3, with D tentatively TRBD2 (5 bases). The CDR3 totals 20 residues. Trimming left V 2 bases short and J 0 bases short, with 25 bases between. Germline V lookup: CDR1 SGHKS, CDR2 YYEKEE (reference sequence). The CDR3 region is CASSFIIGRNALTSTDTQYF. CDR3 nucleotide sequence: TGTGCCAGCAGCTTTATTATAGGGAGAAACGCGCTTACTAGCACAGATACGCAGTATTTT. Using reference TRBV5-5 and TRBJ2-3 for the parts outside the CDR3, the full variable domain is DAGVTQSPTHLIKTRGQQVTLRCSPISGHKSVSWYQQVLGQGPQFIFQYYEKEERGRGNFPDRFSARQFPNYSSELNVNALLLGDSALYLCASSFIIGRNALTSTDTQYFGPGTRLTVL.

This clone was counted ten times or more. The chain has TRBV18 and TRBJ2-7, with 8 positions matching TRBD1. Germline trimming cut 4 bases from V and 7 bases from J; bases unmatched to any gene: 6. CDR3 length: 13 amino acids. Germline CDR1 and CDR2: KGHSH and LQKENI. CDR3 in amino acids: CASSRDRTGEQYF. The CDR3 region has the DNA TGTGCCAGCTCACGGGACAGGACGGGAGAGCAGTACTTC. The whole variable domain, remainder taken from reference TRBV18 and TRBJ2-7, is NAGVMQNPRHLVRRRGQEARLRCSPMKGHSHVYWYRQLPEEGLKFMVYLQKENIIDESGMPKERFSAEFPKEGPSILRIQQVVRGDSAAYFCASSRDRTGEQYFGPGTRLTVT.

The chain recombines TRBV10-3 with TRBJ1-1; D perhaps matches TRBD1 (6 bases). V dropped 4 bases and J dropped 6 bases, with 12 bases sitting between them. Germline V gene lookup returns CDR1 ENHRY and CDR2 SYGVKD. This CDR3 has 13 amino acids. This chain's CDR3 is CAISGKGDPEAFF. CDR3 DNA: TGTGCCATCAGTGGTAAGGGGGACCCTGAAGCTTTCTTT.

This clone was detected only a few times. The chain recombines TRBV19 with TRBJ1-2, with D possibly matching TRBD1 (5 bases). This CDR3 is built from 16 residues. V lost 5 bases and J 4 bases, leaving 20 bases between the germline ends. The germline gives CDR1 LNHDA, CDR2 SQIVND (reference sequence). The CDR3, as DNA: TGTGCCAGTAGTGCACCGGGGGAGGGCTCCTTCTATGGCTACACCTTC. Protein sequence: CASSAPGEGSFYGYTF.